This T cell receptor (beta chain) was identified during a study of control samples from healthy donors and cancer patients. The table came from immunoSEQ multiplex PCR; TCRdb's copy has only in-frame clones and leaves some out. The sample yields roughly 120,000 clones, about 88% seen once. Trimming cost V 5 bases and J 9 bases; bases outside gene matches: 7. The CDR3 has 13 amino acids. Germline CDR1 is WNHNN and CDR2 is SYGVQD (reference sequence). The TCR originated in a man aged 45 to 65 in good health. Material for sequencing was blood. V is TRBV10-1 and J is TRBJ2-1; 7 positions agree with TRBD1. The CDR3 region is CASSQRGLGEQFF. The DNA of the CDR3 is TGCGCCAGCAGTCAAAGGGGGCTAGGTGAGCAGTTCTTC.